This T cell receptor beta chain comes out of a study of cytomegalovirus exposure and HLA in healthy donors. Study at large: Of around 400 genotyped donors, more than 65% grouped in the Caucasian-associated ancestry cluster.

Healthy bone marrow donors made up the donors. Per the germline V gene, CDR1 is MNHNS and CDR2 is SASEGT. This CDR3 is built from 14 residues. Germline trimming cut 7 bases from V and 2 bases from J; bases unmatched to any gene: 4. PCR used 60 Vbeta primers and 13 Jbeta primers. Repertoires were generated with immunoSEQ multiplex PCR, while TCRdb's copy carries only in-frame clones and drops some. The sample gives about 120,000 clones, over 70% of which show up once; 1.6% is in the top ten. This chain connects TRBV6-1 to TRBJ1-1; 10 bases align to TRBD1. The sequence was collected from a young woman in good health and CMV-seronegative. Source material: PBMCs. The CDR3 sequence: CASIWTGGNTEAFF. CDR3 nucleotide sequence: TGTGCCAGCATTTGGACAGGGGGTAACACTGAAGCTTTCTTT.